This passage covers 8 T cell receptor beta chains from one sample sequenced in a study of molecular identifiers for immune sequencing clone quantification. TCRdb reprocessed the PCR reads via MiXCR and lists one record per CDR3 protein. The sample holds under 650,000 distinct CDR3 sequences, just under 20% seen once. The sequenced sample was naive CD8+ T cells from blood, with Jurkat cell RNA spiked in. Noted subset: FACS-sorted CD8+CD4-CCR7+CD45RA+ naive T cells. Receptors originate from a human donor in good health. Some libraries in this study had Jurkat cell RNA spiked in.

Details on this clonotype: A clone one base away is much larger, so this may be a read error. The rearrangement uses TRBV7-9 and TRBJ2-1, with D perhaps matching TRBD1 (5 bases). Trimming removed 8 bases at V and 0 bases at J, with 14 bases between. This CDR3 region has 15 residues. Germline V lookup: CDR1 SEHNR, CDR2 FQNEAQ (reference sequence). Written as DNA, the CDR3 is TGTGCCAGCGGCCCGCAGGGTGCCTCCTACAATGAGCAGTTCTTC. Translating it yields CASGPQGASYNEQFF.

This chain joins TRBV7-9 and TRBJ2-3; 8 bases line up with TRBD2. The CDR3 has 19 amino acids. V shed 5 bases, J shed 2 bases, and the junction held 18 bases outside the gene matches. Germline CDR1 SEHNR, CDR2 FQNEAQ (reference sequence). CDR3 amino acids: CASSNSLTSSGTATDTQYF. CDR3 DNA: TGTGCCAGCAGCAACTCCCTTACAAGTAGCGGGACGGCCACAGATACGCAGTATTTT.

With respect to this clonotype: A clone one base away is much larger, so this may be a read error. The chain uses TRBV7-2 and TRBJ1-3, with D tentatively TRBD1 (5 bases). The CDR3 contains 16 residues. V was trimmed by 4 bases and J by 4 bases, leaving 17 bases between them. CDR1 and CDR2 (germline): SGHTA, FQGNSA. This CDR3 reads CASSSPGRGYGNTIYF. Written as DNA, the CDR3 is TGTGCCAGCAGCTCCCCGGGACGGGGGTACGGAAACACCATATATTTT.

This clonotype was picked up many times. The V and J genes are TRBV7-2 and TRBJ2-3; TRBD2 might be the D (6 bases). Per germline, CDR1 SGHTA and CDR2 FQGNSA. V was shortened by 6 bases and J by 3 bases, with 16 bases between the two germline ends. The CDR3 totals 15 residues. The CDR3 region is CASSNIRELTDTQYF. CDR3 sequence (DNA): TGTGCCAGCAGTAATATCCGGGAGTTGACAGATACGCAGTATTTT.

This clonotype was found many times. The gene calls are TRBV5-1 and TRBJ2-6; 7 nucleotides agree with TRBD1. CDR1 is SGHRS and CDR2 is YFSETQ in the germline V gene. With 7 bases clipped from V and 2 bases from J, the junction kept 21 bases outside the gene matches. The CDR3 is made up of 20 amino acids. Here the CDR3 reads CASSPATGEAELTGANVLTF. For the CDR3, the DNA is TGCGCCAGCTCACCCGCTACAGGGGAAGCAGAACTAACTGGGGCCAACGTCCTGACTTTC.

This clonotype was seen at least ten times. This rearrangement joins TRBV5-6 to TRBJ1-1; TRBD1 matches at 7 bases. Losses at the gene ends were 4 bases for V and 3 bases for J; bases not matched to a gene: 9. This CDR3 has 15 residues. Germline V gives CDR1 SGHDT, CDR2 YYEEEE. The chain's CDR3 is CASSPHHQGDTEAFF. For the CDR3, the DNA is TGTGCCAGCAGCCCCCACCACCAGGGGGACACTGAAGCTTTCTTT.

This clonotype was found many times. As DNA, the CDR3 is TGCGCCAGCAGCCAAGATCACCCGTATGGCGAGCAGTACTTC. It yields the protein CASSQDHPYGEQYF. The chain has TRBV4-3 and TRBJ2-7, with no clear D. Germline V gene lookup returns CDR1 LGHNA and CDR2 YSLEER. The V end was cut by 0 bases, the J end by 6 bases, with 12 bases between. This CDR3 spans 14 amino acids.

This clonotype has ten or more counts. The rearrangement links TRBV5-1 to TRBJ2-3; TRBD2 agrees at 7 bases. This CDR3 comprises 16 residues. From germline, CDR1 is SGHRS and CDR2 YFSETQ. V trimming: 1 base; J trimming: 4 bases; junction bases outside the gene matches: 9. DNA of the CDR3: TGCGCCAGCAGCTTGTATGTAGTGGGAGGGCCAGATACGCAGTATTTT. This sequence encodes CASSLYVVGGPDTQYF.